This T cell receptor beta chain was recorded in a study of cytomegalovirus exposure and HLA in healthy donors. Concerning this clone: Antigen: not known.

Whole-study results and caveats: Later analysis reportedly placed an Asian-associated ancestry cluster below the approximately 650-donor mean in N-insertions. Presence/absence analyses treated sequencing depth as roughly uniform across donors.

The PCR was carried out with 60 Vbeta primers and 13 Jbeta primers. TCRdb's copy holds only in-frame clones and misses some; the assay was immunoSEQ multiplex PCR. The sample lists 150,000 or so clones, 65% to 80% occurring once. Trimming took off 2 bases at V and 0 bases at J, with 6 bases between the two ends. This CDR3 contains 14 residues. Germline V CDR1 and CDR2: SGHTA, FQGTGA. The chain combines TRBV7-3 with TRBJ2-3; a possible D gene is TRBD2 (6 bases). The sample comprised PBMCs. The source is a man between 35 and 55 years old in good health and CMV-seropositive. CDR3 DNA: TGTGCCAGCAGCTTAGGGACTAGCACAGATACGCAGTATTTT. It yields the protein CASSLGTSTDTQYF.